These 23 T cell receptor beta chains came from one sample sequenced in a study of molecular identifiers for immune sequencing clone quantification. A single record per CDR3 protein comes from TCRdb applying MiXCR to the PCR reads. The table shows under 600,000 distinct CDR3 sequences, with about 25% occurring only once. Specimen: naive CD8+ T cells from blood, with Jurkat cell RNA spiked in. As to subset: FACS-sorted CD8+CD4-CCR7+CD45RA+ naive T cells. These receptors came from a human donor in good health. Some libraries in this study had Jurkat cell RNA spiked in.

In this sample, this clonotype turned up many times. The CDR3 DNA reads as TGCAGTGCTAGATCCCCCCCACTAGCCCGCACAGATACGCAGTATTTT. Translating it yields CSARSPPLARTDTQYF. The genes are TRBV20-1 and TRBJ2-3, with a possible D match to TRBD2 (6 bases). V was cut by 2 bases and J by 1 base, with 16 bases left in between. This CDR3 is 16 amino acids long. Germline loops: CDR1 DFQATT, CDR2 SNEGSKA (reference sequence).

The chain employs TRBV6-2 or TRBV6-3 and TRBJ2-7; 7 bases are shared with TRBD1. Looked up from germline, CDR1 is MNHEY and CDR2 is SVGEGT. With 8 bases clipped from V and 0 bases from J, the junction kept 10 bases outside the gene matches. This CDR3 has 15 residues. CDR3 sequence: CASRLTGISSYEQYF. In nucleotides, the CDR3 is TGTGCCAGCCGCCTGACAGGGATCAGCTCCTACGAGCAGTACTTC.

The J gene is TRBJ2-4, the V gene TRBV21-1; TRBD2 is the table's D call and was not checked against the DNA. TRBV21-1 is a pseudogene segment. The CDR3 totals 20 residues. CDR3 in amino acids: CASSKAPRTSGRLAKNIQYF. CDR3 coding DNA: TGTGCCAGCAGCAAAGCGCCTCGGACTAGCGGGAGGCTAGCCAAAAACATTCAGTACTTC.

The chain joins TRBV7-6 to TRBJ1-4; no definite D call. From germline, CDR1 is SGHVS and CDR2 FNYEAQ. This CDR3 comprises 16 residues. V lost 0 bases and J lost 0, with 8 bases in between. CDR3 amino acids: CASSLAGSPTNEKLFF. The DNA for the CDR3 is TGTGCCAGCAGCTTAGCGGGCAGTCCAACTAATGAAAAACTGTTTTTT.

This clonotype was counted ten times or more. An end of the junction does not agree with germline; a read error may underlie this. The rearrangement uses TRBV4-3 and TRBJ2-6; 8 nucleotides line up with TRBD1. Per germline, CDR1 LGHNA and CDR2 YSLEER. The CDR3 is 15 residues long. CDR3 sequence (DNA): TGTGCCAGCAGCCAGGGGGCGTCTGGGGCCAACGTCCTGACTTTC. This gives the protein CASSQGASGANVLTF.

Turning to this clonotype: The junction and the germline gene differ at one end; a read error may be behind it. The chain joins TRBV5-1 to TRBJ2-3; TRBD1 or TRBD2 may be the D gene (5 bases each). The length of the CDR3 is 17 residues. The germline V gene encodes CDR1 SGHRS and CDR2 YFSETQ. CDR3 loop: CASSTATGRLYTNTQYF. As DNA, the CDR3 is TGCGCCAGCAGCACCGCCACGGGACGGCTGTACACAAATACGCAGTATTTT. Using reference TRBV5-1 and TRBJ2-3 for the parts outside the CDR3, the full variable domain is KAGVTQTPRYLIKTRGQQVTLSCSPISGHRSVSWYQQTPGQGLQFLFEYFSETQRNKGNFPGRFSGRQFSNSRSEMNVSTLELGDSALYLCASSTATGRLYTNTQYFGPGTRLTVL.

In DNA, the CDR3 is TGCGCCAGCAGCCTTAGACAGGGACCATACAATGAGCAGTTCTTC. Encoded protein: CASSLRQGPYNEQFF. The chain employs TRBV4-3 and TRBJ2-1, with 7 bases matching TRBD1. The CDR3 has 15 amino acids. Germline CDR1 and CDR2: LGHNA and YSLEER. V was clipped by 4 bases and J by 4 bases; unmatched bases: 7.

V is TRBV6-2 or TRBV6-3 and J is TRBJ2-4; D is unresolved. Trimming pared 0 bases from V and 3 bases from J, leaving 18 bases between. The CDR3 totals 18 residues. CDR1 MNHEY and CDR2 SVGEGT come from the germline V gene. DNA of the CDR3: TGTGCCAGCAGTTACTCGATCCCAGCTGCAGAGGACAAAAACATTCAGTACTTC. This sequence encodes CASSYSIPAAEDKNIQYF.

This clonotype has a handful of counts. The chain uses TRBV30 and TRBJ2-7; D gene unclear. The CDR3 is 11 residues long. With 1 base removed from V and 6 bases from J, the gap between germline ends came to 7 bases. Germline V gives CDR1 GTSNPN, CDR2 SVGIG (reference sequence). The CDR3 region is CAWSEQIEQYF. The CDR3, as DNA: TGTGCCTGGAGTGAGCAGATCGAGCAGTACTTC.

This clonotype was recorded many times. This chain links TRBV15 with TRBJ1-1, with 9 bases that match TRBD1. CDR1 is LNHNV, CDR2 YYDKDF, per germline (reference sequence). The CDR3 is 14 amino acids. The V gene end was trimmed by 3 bases and the J gene end by 7 bases; junction bases not matched to a gene: 6. The DNA of the CDR3 is TGTGCCACCAGCAGGGAACGACAGGGGGTTGAAGCTTTCTTT. This codes for CATSRERQGVEAFF.

The chain carries TRBV13 and TRBJ2-5; tentative D call: TRBD2 (5 bases). Per germline, CDR1 PRHDT and CDR2 FYEKMQ (reference sequence). The CDR3 has 14 amino acids. Trimming took 0 bases from V and 9 from J, leaving 14 bases between them. The chain's CDR3 is CASSLGPSLEPQYF. The DNA for the CDR3 is TGTGCCAGCAGCTTAGGGCCTAGCCTGGAGCCCCAGTACTTC.

In its sample, this clonotype was seen a few times. The chain uses TRBV4-2 and TRBJ1-3; 7 bases agree with TRBD1. CDR1 and CDR2 (germline): LGHNA, YNFKEQ. After removal of 4 bases from V and 4 bases from J, the junction contained 10 bases not matched to a gene. The CDR3 extends over 16 amino acids. For the CDR3, the DNA is TGTGCCAGCAGCCCTACGGAAGGGGGCTTAGGAAACACCATATATTTT. Translation: CASSPTEGGLGNTIYF.

This clonotype was detected a few times. The V gene is TRBV4-3, the J gene TRBJ1-5; D unclear. Germline CDR1 is LGHNA and CDR2 is YSLEER. The CDR3 contains 15 residues. Deletions cut 0 bases from V and 6 bases from J, with 12 bases between. The chain's CDR3 is CASSQDWDDGQPQHF. DNA of the CDR3: TGCGCCAGCAGCCAAGATTGGGATGACGGTCAGCCCCAGCATTTT.

The CDR3 loop reads CASSLSGTGITEAFF. DNA of the CDR3: TGTGCCAGCAGTTTATCTGGGACAGGGATCACTGAAGCTTTCTTT. This chain connects TRBV28 to TRBJ1-1, with 9 bases that match TRBD1. Germline V gene lookup returns CDR1 MDHEN and CDR2 SYDVKM. V dropped 1 base and J dropped 4; count of bases not matched to a gene: 4. CDR3 size: 15 residues.

This clonotype was observed a single time. This chain links TRBV4-3 with TRBJ2-3; no definite D call. The CDR3 loop spans 16 amino acids. The germline V and J ends were trimmed by 0 bases and 2 bases, with 12 bases remaining between them. Per the germline V gene, CDR1 is LGHNA and CDR2 is YSLEER. The CDR3 here is CASSQEMGRITDTQYF. CDR3 nucleotide sequence: TGCGCCAGCAGCCAAGAGATGGGCCGAATCACAGATACGCAGTATTTT.

The chain uses TRBV12-3 or TRBV12-4 and TRBJ1-1, with 10 bases that match TRBD1. V trimming: 7 bases; J trimming: 5 bases; junction bases outside the gene matches: 4. The CDR3 length is 13 residues. The CDR3: CASKDRGLTEAFF. CDR3 coding DNA: TGTGCCAGCAAAGACAGGGGGCTGACTGAAGCTTTCTTT.

This clonotype appeared a few times. The V and J genes are TRBV19 and TRBJ1-2, with TRBD1 as a possible D gene (5 bases). This CDR3 comprises 15 residues. The germline V gene encodes CDR1 LNHDA and CDR2 SQIVND (reference sequence). With 4 bases removed from V and 1 base from J, the gap between germline ends came to 13 bases. In DNA form, the CDR3 reads TGTGCCAGTAGTACCGGGACTTACATTAACTATGGCTACACCTTC. Translation gives CASSTGTYINYGYTF.

Only a few counts were recorded for this clonotype. This rearrangement joins TRBV6-2 or TRBV6-3 to TRBJ2-6; D could derive from TRBD1 or TRBD2 (5 bases each). V gave up 7 bases and J gave up 1 base, with 23 bases separating them. Germline V gene data show CDR1 as MNHEY and CDR2 as SVGEGT. The length of the CDR3 is 19 residues. The DNA for the CDR3 is TGTGCCAGCATTGACTCCGTTCGAGGGGTAGTTTCTGGGGCCAACGTCCTGACTTTC. This encodes CASIDSVRGVVSGANVLTF.

The rearrangement uses TRBV28 and TRBJ2-7; D possibly uses TRBD1 or TRBD2 (7 bases each). This CDR3 contains 15 residues. CDR1 is MDHEN, CDR2 SYDVKM, per germline. The V and J ends lost 6 bases and 2 bases respectively, with 17 bases between them. Written as DNA, the CDR3 is TGTGCCAGCAGACCCCAGGGGGGGGGGCCCTACGAGCAGTACTTC. Encoded protein: CASRPQGGGPYEQYF.

Only a few counts were recorded for this clonotype. For the CDR3, the DNA is TGTGCCAGCAGTCACCAAGGACAGGGGATCAATGAAAAACTGTTTTTT. Encoded protein: CASSHQGQGINEKLFF. The rearrangement uses TRBV12-3 or TRBV12-4 and TRBJ1-4, with 9 bases fitting TRBD1. With 5 bases clipped from V and 5 bases from J, the junction kept 9 bases outside the gene matches. The CDR3 loop spans 16 amino acids.

Comments on this clonotype: A much larger clone differs by one base, so this may be a read error. The chain employs TRBV14 and TRBJ2-7, with D hard to call. The V gene's germline CDR1 is SGHDN and CDR2 FVKESK. The CDR3 is made up of 14 amino acids. The CDR3 DNA is TGTGCCAGCAGCCAAGTGGGTCCGGGCTACGAGCATTACTTC. Protein product: CASSQVGPGYEHYF.

Comment on this clonotype: A read error may account for a junction end that differs from germline. The CDR3 bases are TGTGCCAGCAGTTACGGTGGCAGGGCGATCGACGAGCAGTGCTTC. This gives the protein CASSYGGRAIDEQCF. The chain recombines TRBV6-5 with TRBJ2-7, with a tentative D call TRBD1 (5 bases). Looked up from germline, CDR1 is MNHEY and CDR2 is SVGAGI. The CDR3 runs 15 residues.

This clonotype was observed at least ten times. The chain employs TRBV10-2 and TRBJ1-1; D remains unclear. Per germline, CDR1 WSHSY and CDR2 SAAADI. The CDR3 covers 15 residues. V lost 9 bases to trimming and J lost 0 bases, with 17 bases between them. CDR3 loop: CASTWVRELNTEAFF. DNA of the CDR3: TGCGCCAGTACGTGGGTTAGGGAACTGAACACTGAAGCTTTCTTT.